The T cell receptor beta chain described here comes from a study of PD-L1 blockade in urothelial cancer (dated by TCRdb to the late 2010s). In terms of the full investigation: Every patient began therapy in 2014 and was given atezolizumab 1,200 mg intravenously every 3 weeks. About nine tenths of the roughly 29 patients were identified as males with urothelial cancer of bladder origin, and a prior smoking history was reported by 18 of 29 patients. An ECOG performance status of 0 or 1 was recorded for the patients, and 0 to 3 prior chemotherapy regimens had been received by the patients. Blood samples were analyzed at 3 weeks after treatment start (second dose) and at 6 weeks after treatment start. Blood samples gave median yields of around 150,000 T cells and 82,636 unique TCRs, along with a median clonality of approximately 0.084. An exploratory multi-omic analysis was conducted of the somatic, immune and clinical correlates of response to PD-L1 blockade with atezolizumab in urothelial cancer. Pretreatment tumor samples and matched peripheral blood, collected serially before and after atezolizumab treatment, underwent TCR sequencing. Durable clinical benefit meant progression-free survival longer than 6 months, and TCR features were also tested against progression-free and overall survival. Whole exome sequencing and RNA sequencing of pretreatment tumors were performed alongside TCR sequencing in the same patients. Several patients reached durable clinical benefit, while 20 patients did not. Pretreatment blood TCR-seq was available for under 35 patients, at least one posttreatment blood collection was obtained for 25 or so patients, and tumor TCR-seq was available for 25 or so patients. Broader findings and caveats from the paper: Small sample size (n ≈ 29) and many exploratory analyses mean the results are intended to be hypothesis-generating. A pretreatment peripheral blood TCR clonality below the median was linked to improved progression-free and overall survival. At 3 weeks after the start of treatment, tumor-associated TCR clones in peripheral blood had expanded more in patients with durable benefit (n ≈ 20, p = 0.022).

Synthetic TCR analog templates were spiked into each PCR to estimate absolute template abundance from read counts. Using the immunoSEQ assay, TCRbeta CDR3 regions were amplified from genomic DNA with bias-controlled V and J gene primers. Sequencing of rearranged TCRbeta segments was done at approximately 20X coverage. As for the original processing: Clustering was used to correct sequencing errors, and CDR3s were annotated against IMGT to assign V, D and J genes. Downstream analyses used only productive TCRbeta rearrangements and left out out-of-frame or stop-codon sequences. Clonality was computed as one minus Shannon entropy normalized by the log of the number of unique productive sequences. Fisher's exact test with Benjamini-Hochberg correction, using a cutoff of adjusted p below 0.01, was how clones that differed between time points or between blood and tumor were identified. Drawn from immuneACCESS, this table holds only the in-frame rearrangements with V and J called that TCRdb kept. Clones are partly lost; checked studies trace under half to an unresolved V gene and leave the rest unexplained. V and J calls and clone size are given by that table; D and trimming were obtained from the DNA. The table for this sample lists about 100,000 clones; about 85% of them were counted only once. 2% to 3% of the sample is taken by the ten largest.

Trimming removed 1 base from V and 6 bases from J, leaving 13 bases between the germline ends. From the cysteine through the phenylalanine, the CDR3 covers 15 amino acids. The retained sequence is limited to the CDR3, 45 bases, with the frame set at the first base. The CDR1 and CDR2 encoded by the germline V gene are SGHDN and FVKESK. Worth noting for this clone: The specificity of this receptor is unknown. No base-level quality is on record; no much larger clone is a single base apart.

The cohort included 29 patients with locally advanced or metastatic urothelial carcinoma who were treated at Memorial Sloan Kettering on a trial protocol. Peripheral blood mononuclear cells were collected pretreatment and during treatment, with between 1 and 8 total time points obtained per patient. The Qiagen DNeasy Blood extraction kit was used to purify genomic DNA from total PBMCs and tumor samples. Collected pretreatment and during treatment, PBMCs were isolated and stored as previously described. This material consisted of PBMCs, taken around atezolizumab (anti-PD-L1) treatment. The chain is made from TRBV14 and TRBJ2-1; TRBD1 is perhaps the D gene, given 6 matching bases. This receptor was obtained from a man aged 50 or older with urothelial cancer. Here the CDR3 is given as CASSQVGGGPNEQFF. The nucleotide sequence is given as TGTGCCAGCAGCCAAGTAGGGGGTGGCCCCAATGAGCAGTTCTTC. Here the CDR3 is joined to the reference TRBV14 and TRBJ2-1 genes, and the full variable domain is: EAGVTQFPSHSVIEKGQTVTLRCDPISGHDNLYWYRRVMGKEIKFLLHFVKESKQDESGMPNNRFLAERTGGTYSTLKVQPAELEDSGVYFCASSQVGGGPNEQFFGPGTRLTVL.